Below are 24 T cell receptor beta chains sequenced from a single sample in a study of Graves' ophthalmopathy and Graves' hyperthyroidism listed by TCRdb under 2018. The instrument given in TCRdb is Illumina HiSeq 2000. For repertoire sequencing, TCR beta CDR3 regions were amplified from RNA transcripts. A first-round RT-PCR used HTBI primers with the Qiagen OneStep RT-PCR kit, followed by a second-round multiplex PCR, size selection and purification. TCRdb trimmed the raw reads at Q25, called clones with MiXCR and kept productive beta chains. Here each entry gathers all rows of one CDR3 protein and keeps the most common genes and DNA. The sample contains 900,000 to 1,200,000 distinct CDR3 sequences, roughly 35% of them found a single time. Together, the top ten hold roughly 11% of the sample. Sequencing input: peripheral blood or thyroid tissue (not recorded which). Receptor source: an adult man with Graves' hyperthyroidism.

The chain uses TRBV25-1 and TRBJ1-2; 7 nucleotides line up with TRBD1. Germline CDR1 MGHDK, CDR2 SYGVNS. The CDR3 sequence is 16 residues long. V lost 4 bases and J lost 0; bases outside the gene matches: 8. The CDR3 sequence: CASSAARTGANYGYTF. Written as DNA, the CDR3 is TGTGCCAGCAGTGCAGCCCGGACAGGAGCTAACTATGGCTACACCTTC.

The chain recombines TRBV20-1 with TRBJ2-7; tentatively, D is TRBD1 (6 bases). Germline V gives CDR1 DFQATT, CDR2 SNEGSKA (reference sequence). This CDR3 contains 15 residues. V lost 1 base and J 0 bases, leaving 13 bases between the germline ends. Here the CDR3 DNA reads TGCAGTGCTAGAGGTCGCTCCAGGGGCTCCTACGAGCAGTACTTC. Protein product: CSARGRSRGSYEQYF.

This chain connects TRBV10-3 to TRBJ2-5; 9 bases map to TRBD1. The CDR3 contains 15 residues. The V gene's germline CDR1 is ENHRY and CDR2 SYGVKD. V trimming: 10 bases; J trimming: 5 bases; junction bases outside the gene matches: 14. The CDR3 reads CASTRQGVVGETQYF. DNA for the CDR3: TGTGCCAGCACCCGACAGGGGGTTGTCGGGGAGACCCAGTACTTC.

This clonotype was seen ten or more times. The CDR3 reads CASSLGHGSETQYF. CDR3 nucleotide sequence: TGCGCCAGCAGCTTGGGGCACGGCTCAGAGACCCAGTACTTC. The rearrangement links TRBV5-1 to TRBJ2-5; D unresolved. The CDR3 contains 14 residues. The germline V and J ends were trimmed by 0 bases and 4 bases, with 10 bases remaining between them. Germline loops: CDR1 SGHRS, CDR2 YFSETQ.

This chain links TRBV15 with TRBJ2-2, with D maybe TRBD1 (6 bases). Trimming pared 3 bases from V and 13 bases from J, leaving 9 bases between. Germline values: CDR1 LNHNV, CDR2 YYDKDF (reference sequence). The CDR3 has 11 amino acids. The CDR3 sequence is CATSRGRGLFF. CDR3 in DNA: TGTGCCACCAGCAGGGGCAGGGGGCTGTTTTTT.

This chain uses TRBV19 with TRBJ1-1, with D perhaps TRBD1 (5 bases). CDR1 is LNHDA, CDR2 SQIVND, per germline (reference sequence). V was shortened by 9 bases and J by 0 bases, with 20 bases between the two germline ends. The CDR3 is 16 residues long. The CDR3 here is CASRVGTARLNTEAFF. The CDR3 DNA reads TGTGCCAGCAGGGTAGGGACCGCTCGATTGAACACTGAAGCTTTCTTT.

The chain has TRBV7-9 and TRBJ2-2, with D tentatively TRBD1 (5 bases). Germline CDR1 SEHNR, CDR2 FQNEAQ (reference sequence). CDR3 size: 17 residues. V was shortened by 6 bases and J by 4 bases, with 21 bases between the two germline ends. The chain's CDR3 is CASSPDTRWFSTGELFF. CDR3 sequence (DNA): TGTGCCAGCAGTCCGGACACACGTTGGTTTAGCACCGGGGAGCTGTTTTTT.

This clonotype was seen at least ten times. The CDR3 DNA follows: TGCAGTGGAACAGGGAACTCGAACACCGGGGAGCTGTTTTTT. It yields the protein CSGTGNSNTGELFF. The chain carries TRBV20-1 and TRBJ2-2; a possible D gene is TRBD1 (6 bases). Germline V gene lookup returns CDR1 DFQATT and CDR2 SNEGSKA (reference sequence). The CDR3 totals 14 residues. V dropped 7 bases and J dropped 0 bases, with 12 bases sitting between them.

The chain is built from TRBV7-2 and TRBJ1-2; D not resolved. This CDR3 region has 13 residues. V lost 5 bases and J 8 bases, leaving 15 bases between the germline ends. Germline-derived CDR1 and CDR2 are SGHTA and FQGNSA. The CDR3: CASSPEGLRGYTF. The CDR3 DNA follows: TGTGCCAGCAGCCCCGAGGGTTTGCGAGGCTACACCTTC.

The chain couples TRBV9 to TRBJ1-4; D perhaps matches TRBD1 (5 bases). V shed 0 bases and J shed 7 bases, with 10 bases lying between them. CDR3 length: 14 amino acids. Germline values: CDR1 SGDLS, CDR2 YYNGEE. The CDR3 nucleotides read TGTGCCAGCAGCGTAGGAGGGAGGGGTGAAAAACTGTTTTTT. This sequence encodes CASSVGGRGEKLFF.

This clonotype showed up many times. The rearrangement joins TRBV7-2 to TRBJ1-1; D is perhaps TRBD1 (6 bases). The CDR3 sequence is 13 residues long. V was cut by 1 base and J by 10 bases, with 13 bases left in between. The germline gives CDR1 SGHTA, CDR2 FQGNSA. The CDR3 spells CASSLDVDSRAFF. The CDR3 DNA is TGTGCCAGCAGCTTAGATGTGGACAGTCGAGCTTTCTTT.

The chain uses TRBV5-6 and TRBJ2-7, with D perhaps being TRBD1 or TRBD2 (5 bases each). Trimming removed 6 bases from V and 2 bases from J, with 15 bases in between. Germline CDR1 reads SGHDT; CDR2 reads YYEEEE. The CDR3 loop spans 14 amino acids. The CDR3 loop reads CASTPGTATYEQYF. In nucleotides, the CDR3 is TGTGCCAGCACCCCCGGGACGGCCACCTACGAGCAGTACTTC.

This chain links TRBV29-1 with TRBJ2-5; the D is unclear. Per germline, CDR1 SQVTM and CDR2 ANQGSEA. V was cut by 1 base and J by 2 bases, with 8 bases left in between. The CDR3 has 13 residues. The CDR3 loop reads CSVEGYRQETQYF. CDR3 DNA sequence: TGCAGCGTTGAAGGATACAGACAAGAGACCCAGTACTTC.

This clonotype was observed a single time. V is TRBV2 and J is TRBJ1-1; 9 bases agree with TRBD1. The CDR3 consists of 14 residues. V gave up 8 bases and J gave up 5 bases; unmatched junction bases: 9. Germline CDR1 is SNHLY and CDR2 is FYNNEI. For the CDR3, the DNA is TGTGCCAGCGGGATTACCGGGACAGGGACTGAAGCTTTCTTT. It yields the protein CASGITGTGTEAFF.

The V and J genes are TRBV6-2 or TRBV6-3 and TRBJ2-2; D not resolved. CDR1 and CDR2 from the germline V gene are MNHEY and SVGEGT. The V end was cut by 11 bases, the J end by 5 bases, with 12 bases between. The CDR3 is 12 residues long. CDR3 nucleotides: TGTGCCCTCGCCGCGATAACCGGGGAGCTGTTTTTT. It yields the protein CALAAITGELFF.

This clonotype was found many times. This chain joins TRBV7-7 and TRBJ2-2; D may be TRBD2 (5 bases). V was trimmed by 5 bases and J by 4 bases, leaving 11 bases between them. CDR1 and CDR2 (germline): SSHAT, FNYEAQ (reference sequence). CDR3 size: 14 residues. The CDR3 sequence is CASSLVAGTGELFF. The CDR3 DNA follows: TGTGCCAGCAGCCTTGTCGCGGGCACCGGGGAGCTGTTTTTT.

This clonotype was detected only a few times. CDR3 residues: CASNGRVFGQPQHF. The CDR3 coding sequence is TGTGCCAGTAATGGCAGGGTTTTCGGTCAGCCCCAGCATTTT. This chain connects TRBV19 to TRBJ1-5, with a possible D match to TRBD1 (5 bases). This CDR3 spans 14 amino acids. Germline-derived CDR1 and CDR2 are LNHDA and SQIVND (reference sequence). V was clipped by 7 bases and J by 6 bases, with 16 bases between them.

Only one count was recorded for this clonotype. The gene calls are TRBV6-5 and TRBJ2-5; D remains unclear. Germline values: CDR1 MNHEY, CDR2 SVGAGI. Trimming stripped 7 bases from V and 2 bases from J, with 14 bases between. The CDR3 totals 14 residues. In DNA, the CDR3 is TGTGCCAGCATAAGAGAGGCCCGTCAAGAGACCCAGTACTTC. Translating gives CASIREARQETQYF.

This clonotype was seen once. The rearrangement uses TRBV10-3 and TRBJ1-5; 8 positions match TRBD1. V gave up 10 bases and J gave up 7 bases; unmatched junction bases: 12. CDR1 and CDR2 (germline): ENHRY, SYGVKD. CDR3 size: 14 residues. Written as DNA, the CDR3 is TGTGCCACCAGCCCGCAGGGGGCAGGACAGCCCCAGCATTTT. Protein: CATSPQGAGQPQHF.

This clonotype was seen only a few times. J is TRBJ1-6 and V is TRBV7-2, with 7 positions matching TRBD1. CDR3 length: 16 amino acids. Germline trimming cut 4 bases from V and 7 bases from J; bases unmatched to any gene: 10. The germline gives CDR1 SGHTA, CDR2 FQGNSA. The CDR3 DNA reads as TGTGCCAGCAGCTCACGAGGGGACAGTCGAAATTCACCCCTCCACTTT. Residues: CASSSRGDSRNSPLHF.

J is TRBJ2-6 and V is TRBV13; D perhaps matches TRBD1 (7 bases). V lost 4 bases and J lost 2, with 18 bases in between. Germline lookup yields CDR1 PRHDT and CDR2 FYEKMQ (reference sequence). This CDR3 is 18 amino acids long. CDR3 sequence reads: CASSSQTDREAGANVLTF. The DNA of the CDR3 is TGTGCCAGCAGCTCCCAAACTGACAGGGAGGCTGGGGCCAACGTCCTGACTTTC.

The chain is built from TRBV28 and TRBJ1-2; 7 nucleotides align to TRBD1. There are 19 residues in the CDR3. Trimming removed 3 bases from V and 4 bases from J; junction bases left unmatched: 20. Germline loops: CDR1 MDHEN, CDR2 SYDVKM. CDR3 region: CASSFGGGGALLRGYGYTF. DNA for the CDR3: TGTGCCAGCAGTTTCGGAGGAGGGGGCGCCTTGTTAAGGGGCTATGGCTACACCTTC.

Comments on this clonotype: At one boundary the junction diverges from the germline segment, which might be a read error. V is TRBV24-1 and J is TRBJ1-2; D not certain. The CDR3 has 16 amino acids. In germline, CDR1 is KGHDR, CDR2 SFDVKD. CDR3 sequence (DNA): TGTGCCAGCAGTCTTCGACTAGCGGGAGTGTTCTATGGCTACACCTTC. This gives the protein CASSLRLAGVFYGYTF.

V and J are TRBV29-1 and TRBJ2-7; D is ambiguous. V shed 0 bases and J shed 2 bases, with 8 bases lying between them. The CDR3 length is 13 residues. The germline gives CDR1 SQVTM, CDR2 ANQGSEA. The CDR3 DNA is TGCAGCGTTGAAGAGGGATACACCTACGAGCAGTACTTC. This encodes CSVEEGYTYEQYF.